The 18 T cell receptor beta chains in this list originate from one sample, sequenced in a study of T cells in localized non-small cell lung cancer. Method: immunoSEQ multiplex PCR; TCRdb's copy keeps in-frame clones and lacks some. The table shows over a thousand clones, with around 20% occurring only once. The specimen comprised normal lung tissue next to the tumor, sampled before any cancer treatment. The receptors here all came from a male donor at least 60 years old with stage II lung adenocarcinoma.

The chain recombines TRBV6-8 with TRBJ2-5; weak D call: TRBD2 (6 bases). Germline assignment: CDR1 MNHGY and CDR2 SAAAGT. This CDR3 contains 15 residues. V gave up 5 bases and J gave up 4 bases, with 17 bases separating them. The CDR3 protein is CASSVWGEGIETQYF. In DNA form, the CDR3 reads TGTGCCAGCAGTGTATGGGGGGAAGGTATAGAGACCCAGTACTTC.

This chain joins TRBV11-3 and TRBJ2-1; no definite D call. The germline V gene encodes CDR1 SGHNT and CDR2 YENEEA. The CDR3 extends over 15 amino acids. With 5 bases removed from V and 0 bases from J, the gap between germline ends came to 11 bases. CDR3 bases: TGTGCCAGCAGCGATGAGGCCCGCTCCTACAATGAGCAGTTCTTC. Its translation: CASSDEARSYNEQFF.

By frequency in the sample, this clone is medium-sized. The chain couples TRBV9 to TRBJ2-5; 13 nucleotides match TRBD2. Germline trimming cut 3 bases from V and 5 bases from J; bases unmatched to any gene: 7. The V gene's germline CDR1 is SGDLS and CDR2 YYNGEE. This CDR3 has 16 residues. The CDR3 sequence: CASSAGTSGVSETQYF. CDR3 nucleotides: TGTGCCAGCAGCGCTGGGACTAGCGGGGTTTCGGAGACCCAGTACTTC.

This clone is judged medium-sized. V and J are TRBV12-5 and TRBJ2-7, with a tentative D call TRBD2 (7 bases). This CDR3 contains 14 residues. The germline gives CDR1 LGHNT, CDR2 FRNRAP. The CDR3 DNA reads TGTGCCAGCAAGTTAGGGGGGGTCCCCTACGAGCAGTACTTC. It translates to CASKLGGVPYEQYF.

The chain employs TRBV6-8 and TRBJ2-7; TRBD1 matches 7 bases. The CDR3 length is 15 residues. Germline trimming cut 6 bases from V and 5 bases from J; bases unmatched to any gene: 13. The germline gives CDR1 MNHGY, CDR2 SAAAGT. This CDR3 reads CASRKRLTGSDEQYF. CDR3 DNA: TGTGCCAGCAGGAAGAGATTGACAGGGAGCGACGAGCAGTACTTC.

In its sample, this clone was seen a few times. The chain employs TRBV7-5 and TRBJ2-2; the D call in the table, TRBD1, was not verified against the DNA. TRBV7-5 is a pseudogene locus. The CDR3 is made up of 15 amino acids. CDR3 nucleotide sequence: TGTGCCAGCAGCTTCCCAGGGGTGAACACCGGGGAGCTGTTTTTT. It translates to CASSFPGVNTGELFF.

The rearrangement joins TRBV23-1 to TRBJ2-3; 9 bases line up with TRBD1. TRBV23-1 is known as an ORF, though its function is uncertain. J gave up 4 bases and V 6 bases, and 11 bases lay outside the gene matches. This CDR3 spans 16 amino acids. The CDR3 bases are TGCGCCAGCAGCCAAGTATGGGACAGGGCAGCAGATACGCAGTATTTT. This gives the protein CASSQVWDRAADTQYF.

V is TRBV9 and J is TRBJ2-1; 8 bases align to TRBD2. With V trimmed by 0 bases and J by 7 bases, 6 bases remained unmatched. The CDR3 is 15 residues long. Germline V gene sequence: CDR1 SGDLS, CDR2 YYNGEE. CDR3 nucleotide sequence: TGTGCCAGCAGCGTAGCTCCTAGCGGGCGGAATGAGCAGTTCTTC. Protein product: CASSVAPSGRNEQFF.

The chain uses TRBV6-8 and TRBJ1-6; tentative D call: TRBD1 (5 bases). Germline CDR1 reads MNHGY; CDR2 reads SAAAGT. V lost 5 bases and J lost 0, with 20 bases in between. The CDR3 covers 19 residues. CDR3 nucleotide sequence: TGTGCCAGCAGTGATCGGGGACCCCCCCTTAGCTCCTATAATTCACCCCTCCACTTT. This translates into CASSDRGPPLSSYNSPLHF.

The chain has TRBV1 and TRBJ1-4. TRBV1 is noted as a pseudogene. There are 12 residues in the CDR3. The CDR3 is CASRRTNEKLFF. DNA for the CDR3: TGCGCCAGCAGGCGAACTAATGAAAAACTGTTTTTT.

This clone qualifies as medium-sized. V and J are TRBV11-3 and TRBJ2-7; maybe TRBD2 (5 bases). The CDR3 length is 16 residues. CDR1 SGHNT and CDR2 YENEEA come from the germline V gene. V dropped 5 bases and J dropped 0 bases, with 17 bases sitting between them. The CDR3 sequence: CASSREQKSPSYEQYF. CDR3 bases: TGTGCCAGCAGCAGGGAGCAGAAATCCCCCTCCTACGAGCAGTACTTC.

The table lists this clone with a few counts. The rearrangement links TRBV29-1 to TRBJ2-5; 8 bases match TRBD1. Germline assignment: CDR1 SQVTM and CDR2 ANQGSEA. This CDR3 is 14 amino acids long. V lost 6 bases, J lost 2 bases, and 8 bases stayed unmatched. In nucleotides, the CDR3 is TGCAGCGTCCCTCACGGACAGGGACAAGAGACCCAGTACTTC. Translating gives CSVPHGQGQETQYF.

There are a few counts of this clone. The chain uses TRBV6-8 and TRBJ2-1, with D perhaps TRBD1 (6 bases). V was pared by 5 bases and J by 5 bases, with 7 bases between. The CDR3 extends over 12 amino acids. CDR1 and CDR2 from the germline V gene are MNHGY and SAAAGT. Here the CDR3 DNA reads TGTGCCAGCAGTGACAGGCACAATGAGCAGTTCTTC. Its translation is CASSDRHNEQFF.

The chain joins TRBV11-3 to TRBJ1-5, with 7 bases fitting TRBD1. Germline values: CDR1 SGHNT, CDR2 YENEEA. J was trimmed by 5 bases and V by 5 bases; bases with no gene match: 6. The CDR3 runs to 14 residues. The CDR3 spells CASSPDRWDQPQHF. The CDR3, as DNA: TGTGCCAGCAGCCCGGACAGGTGGGATCAGCCCCAGCATTTT.

This clone has more than one count but fewer than ten. The rearrangement uses TRBV9 and TRBJ1-2, with D uncertain. The CDR3 has 13 amino acids. The V end lost 5 bases, the J end lost 4 bases, and 12 bases lay between the germline ends. Germline values: CDR1 SGDLS, CDR2 YYNGEE. The CDR3 reads CASSEVAIYGYTF. In nucleotides, the CDR3 is TGTGCCAGCAGTGAGGTTGCCATCTATGGCTACACCTTC.

This clone was counted a few times. The gene calls are TRBV19 and TRBJ1-4; possibly TRBD1 for D (6 bases). V lost 4 bases and J lost 10, with 10 bases in between. The germline CDR1 and CDR2 sequences are LNHDA and SQIVND (reference sequence). This CDR3 region has 12 residues. In DNA form, the CDR3 reads TGTGCCAGTAGTACAGGGGAAGGAAAACTGTTTTTT. This encodes CASSTGEGKLFF. The whole variable domain, remainder taken from reference TRBV19 and TRBJ1-4, is DGGITQSPKYLFRKEGQNVTLSCEQNLNHDAMYWYRQDPGQGLRLIYYSQIVNDFQKGDIAEGYSVSREKKESFPLTVTSAQKNPTAFYLCASSTGEGKLFFGSGTQLSVL.

This clone has only a few counts. V gene TRBV6-8 combines with J gene TRBJ1-2; D uncertain. V lost 6 bases, J lost 0 bases, and 8 bases lay in between. This CDR3 is 13 amino acids long. In germline, CDR1 is MNHGY, CDR2 SAAAGT. The CDR3 nucleotides are TGTGCCAGCAGACCGGAATCTAACTATGGCTACACCTTC. It encodes CASRPESNYGYTF.

The J gene is TRBJ2-3, the V gene TRBV9, with 9 bases that match TRBD1. This CDR3 has 15 residues. J was trimmed by 3 bases and V by 4 bases; bases with no gene match: 6. The germline V gene has CDR1 SGDLS and CDR2 YYNGEE. CDR3 DNA: TGTGCCAGCAGCCAAGGGACAGGGAAGACAGATACGCAGTATTTT. Its translation: CASSQGTGKTDTQYF.